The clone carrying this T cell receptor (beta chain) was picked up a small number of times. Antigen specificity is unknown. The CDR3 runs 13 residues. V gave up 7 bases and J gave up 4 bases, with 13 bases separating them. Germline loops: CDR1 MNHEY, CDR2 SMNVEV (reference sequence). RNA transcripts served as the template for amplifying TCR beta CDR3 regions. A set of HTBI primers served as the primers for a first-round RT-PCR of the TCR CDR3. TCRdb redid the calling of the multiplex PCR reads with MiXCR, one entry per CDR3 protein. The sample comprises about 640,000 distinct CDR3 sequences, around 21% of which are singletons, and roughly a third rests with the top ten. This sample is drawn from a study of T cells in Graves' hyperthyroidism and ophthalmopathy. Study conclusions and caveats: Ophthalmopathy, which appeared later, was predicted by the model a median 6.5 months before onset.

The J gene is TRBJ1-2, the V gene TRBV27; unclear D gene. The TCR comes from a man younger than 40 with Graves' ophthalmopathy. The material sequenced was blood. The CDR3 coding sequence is TGTGCCAGCACCGATGGGAGCCTCTATGGCTACACCTTC. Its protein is CASTDGSLYGYTF.